The 11 T cell receptor beta chains listed next were all sequenced from one sample in a study of blood T cell repertoires in COVID-19. Repertoires were generated with immunoSEQ multiplex PCR, while TCRdb's copy carries only in-frame clones and drops some. The sample carries 100,000 to 150,000 clones, about 74% recorded once. The sequenced sample was peripheral blood. The source is a man aged 55 to 69 with acute or convalescent COVID-19.

This chain links TRBV29-1 with TRBJ1-2; 7 bases line up with TRBD1. With V trimmed by 4 bases and J by 4 bases, 6 bases remained unmatched. The CDR3 is 13 residues long. CDR1 SQVTM and CDR2 ANQGSEA come from the germline V gene. The DNA of the CDR3 is TGCAGCGTTGGACAGGGTAATGGCTATGGCTACACCTTC. Translation gives CSVGQGNGYGYTF. The whole variable domain, remainder taken from reference TRBV29-1 and TRBJ1-2, is SAVISQKPSRDICQRGTSLTIQCQVDSQVTMMFWYRQQPGQSLTLIATANQGSEATYESGFVIDKFPISRPNLTFSTLTVSNMSPEDSSIYLCSVGQGNGYGYTFGSGTRLTVV.

This clone showed up just once. The V call is TRBV7-6, the J call TRBJ1-3; D ambiguous. Germline lookup yields CDR1 SGHVS and CDR2 FNYEAQ. The germline V and J ends were trimmed by 4 bases and 4 bases, with 11 bases remaining between them. The CDR3 sequence is 14 residues long. The CDR3 DNA follows: TGTGCCAGCAGCTCAAGGAGTGGCGGAAACACCATATATTTT. Its translation is CASSSRSGGNTIYF.

This clone was seen only once. The chain links TRBV4-2 to TRBJ2-5; possibly TRBD2 for D (5 bases). Germline loops: CDR1 LGHNA, CDR2 YNFKEQ. V was cut by 3 bases and J by 4 bases, with 18 bases left in between. This CDR3 contains 16 residues. The CDR3 loop reads CASSQSVRGATETQYF. DNA of the CDR3: TGTGCCAGCAGCCAGTCCGTACGGGGAGCTACAGAGACCCAGTACTTC.

This clone has just a few counts. The V and J genes are TRBV4-2 and TRBJ2-1; no reliable D call. The CDR3 totals 12 residues. Germline V CDR1 and CDR2: LGHNA, YNFKEQ. V dropped 2 bases and J dropped 9 bases, with 8 bases sitting between them. In DNA, the CDR3 is TGTGCCAGCAGCCAATTCGGGTTTGAGCAGTTCTTC. This encodes CASSQFGFEQFF.

The gene calls are TRBV4-1 and TRBJ1-4, with 7 bases identical to TRBD1. The CDR3 consists of 16 residues. The ends lost 4 bases at V and 8 bases at J; junction bases unmatched: 13. Per germline, CDR1 MGHRA and CDR2 YSYEKL. The CDR3 nucleotides are TGCGCCAGCAGCCCAGTTGTAAACAGGGGAGGAGAAAAACTGTTTTTT. Translation: CASSPVVNRGGEKLFF.

The chain employs TRBV7-3 and TRBJ1-1, with a weak D call TRBD1 (5 bases). The V gene lost 5 bases and the J gene lost 6 bases, with 10 bases spanning the gap. The CDR3 sequence is 12 residues long. Germline-derived CDR1 and CDR2 are SGHTA and FQGTGA. The CDR3 sequence is CASSEGVSEAFF. Here the CDR3 DNA reads TGTGCCAGCAGCGAAGGGGTTTCTGAAGCTTTCTTT.

This clone was seen only a few times. J is TRBJ1-1 and V is TRBV7-3, with 9 bases fitting TRBD1. The length of the CDR3 is 16 residues. From germline, CDR1 is SGHTA and CDR2 FQGTGA. Losses at the gene ends were 5 bases for V and 2 bases for J; bases not matched to a gene: 9. The CDR3 loop is CASSPLPGQGNTEAFF. CDR3 sequence (DNA): TGTGCCAGCAGCCCGCTACCGGGACAGGGAAACACTGAAGCTTTCTTT.

The chain recombines TRBV5-1 with TRBJ1-2; unclear D gene. Trimming cost V 0 bases and J 3 bases, with 12 bases left between them. In germline, CDR1 is SGHRS, CDR2 YFSETQ. The CDR3 is 15 residues long. The CDR3 loop is CASSLGVSGDYGYTF. CDR3 in DNA: TGCGCCAGCAGCTTGGGGGTGTCTGGAGACTATGGCTACACCTTC.

The chain links TRBV15 to TRBJ2-1; 12 bases agree with TRBD2. This CDR3 comprises 15 residues. Germline-derived CDR1 and CDR2 are LNHNV and YYDKDF (reference sequence). V lost 0 bases, J lost 9 bases, and 3 bases stayed unmatched. As DNA, the CDR3 is TGTGCCACCAGCAGAGATCTAGCGGGAGGGGTTGAGCAGTTCTTC. It yields the protein CATSRDLAGGVEQFF.

The chain employs TRBV18 and TRBJ2-2; no firm D call. The CDR3 spans 14 residues. CDR1 is KGHSH and CDR2 is LQKENI in the germline V gene. The V gene lost 6 bases and the J gene lost 4 bases, with 12 bases spanning the gap. The CDR3 sequence: CASSQSQITGELFF. CDR3 sequence (DNA): TGTGCCAGCTCGCAGTCACAGATCACCGGGGAGCTGTTTTTT.

This clone was counted a few times. The V and J genes are TRBV6-2 or TRBV6-3 and TRBJ1-2; 8 bases are a match to TRBD1. V gave up 6 bases and J gave up 3 bases; unmatched junction bases: 12. The CDR3 extends over 16 amino acids. Germline values: CDR1 MNHEY, CDR2 SVGEGT. Written as DNA, the CDR3 is TGTGCCAGCAGCAATGTTCAGGGGGCCGGGTACTATGGCTACACCTTC. Protein product: CASSNVQGAGYYGYTF.